The 3 T cell receptor beta chains below were found in one sample sequenced in a study of T cells in Graves' hyperthyroidism and ophthalmopathy. Amplified TCR beta CDR3 regions derived from RNA transcripts. The TCR CDR3 first-round RT-PCR relied on the HTBI primer set. TCRdb itself ran the multiplex PCR reads through MiXCR, one entry per CDR3 protein. The data contain around 440,000 distinct CDR3 sequences, 15% to 19% of them singletons. The sequenced sample consisted of blood. The receptors were sampled from a woman under 30 with Graves' hyperthyroidism.

This clonotype was counted ten times or more. The chain joins TRBV5-1 to TRBJ2-1; 9 positions agree with TRBD2. Unmatched junction bases numbered 11, after V lost 9 bases and J lost 7 bases. Germline loops: CDR1 SGHRS, CDR2 YFSETQ. This CDR3 has 14 amino acids. CDR3 protein: CATSSGSIVNEQFF. The DNA for the CDR3 is TGCGCCACCAGTAGCGGGAGTATCGTGAATGAGCAGTTCTTC.

J is TRBJ1-2 and V is TRBV5-4; unclear D gene. CDR1 and CDR2 (germline): SGHNT, YYREEE (reference sequence). Deletions cut 4 bases from V and 8 bases from J, with 15 bases between. This CDR3 is 13 amino acids long. CDR3 in DNA: TGTGCCAGCAGCCTTGGACCGACATTCGGCTACACCTTC. Translating it yields CASSLGPTFGYTF.

This clonotype was recorded a few times. CDR3 residues: CASSTRTAYGYTF. The CDR3 DNA reads TGTGCCAGTAGTACAAGGACAGCCTATGGCTACACCTTC. V usage is TRBV19 and J usage is TRBJ1-2; D may be TRBD1 (6 bases). Per germline, CDR1 LNHDA and CDR2 SQIVND (reference sequence). CDR3 size: 13 residues. The V end was cut by 4 bases, the J end by 4 bases, with 10 bases between. The entire variable domain, with the rest obtained from reference TRBV19 and TRBJ1-2, is as follows: DGGITQSPKYLFRKEGQNVTLSCEQNLNHDAMYWYRQDPGQGLRLIYYSQIVNDFQKGDIAEGYSVSREKKESFPLTVTSAQKNPTAFYLCASSTRTAYGYTFGSGTRLTVV.